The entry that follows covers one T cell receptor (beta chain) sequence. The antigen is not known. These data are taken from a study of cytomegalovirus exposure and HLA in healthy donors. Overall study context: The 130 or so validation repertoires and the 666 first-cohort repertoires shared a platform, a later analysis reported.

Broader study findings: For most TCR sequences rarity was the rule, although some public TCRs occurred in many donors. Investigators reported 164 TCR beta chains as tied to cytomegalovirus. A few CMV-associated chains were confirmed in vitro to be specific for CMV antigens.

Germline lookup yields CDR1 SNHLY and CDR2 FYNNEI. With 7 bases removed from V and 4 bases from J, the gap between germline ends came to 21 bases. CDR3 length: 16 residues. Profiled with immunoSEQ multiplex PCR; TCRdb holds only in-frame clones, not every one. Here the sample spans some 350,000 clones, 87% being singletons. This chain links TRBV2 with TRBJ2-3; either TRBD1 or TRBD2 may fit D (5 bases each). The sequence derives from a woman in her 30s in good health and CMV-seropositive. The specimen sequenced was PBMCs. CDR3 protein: CASMPGLPGRADTQYF. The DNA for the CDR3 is TGTGCCAGCATGCCCGGGCTGCCAGGGAGAGCAGATACGCAGTATTTT.